This record covers a single T cell receptor (beta chain). Its cognate antigen is unknown. Use of 60 Vbeta and 13 Jbeta primers characterized the PCR. Profiling relied on immunoSEQ multiplex PCR, and the TCRdb table lists in-frame clones only, not all of them. In the table there are fewer than 200,000 clones, 70% to 80% of which are singletons. The data belong to a study of cytomegalovirus exposure and HLA in healthy donors. Study-level background: Earlier results showed 90 million to 120 million unique TCR beta sequences derived from roughly 180 million T cells.

Overall study results and limits: In vitro confirmation showed three CMV-associated chains to be CMV antigen specific. Within a later analysis, the majority of CMV-associated TCR beta chains appeared HLA-restricted.

This sequence originates from a man in his 60s in good health and CMV-seronegative. The sample comprised PBMCs.

The CDR3 protein is CASSHYGATGYAEAFF. The CDR3 DNA is TGTGCCAGCAGTCATTATGGGGCGACAGGGTACGCTGAAGCTTTCTTT. The genes are TRBV14 and TRBJ1-1, with 7 positions matching TRBD1. Unmatched junction bases numbered 16, after V lost 6 bases and J lost 6 bases. The CDR3 totals 16 residues. CDR1 is SGHDN and CDR2 is FVKESK in the germline V gene.